The clone carrying this T cell receptor beta chain occurred a few times. Its antigen is unidentified. This specimen comes from a study of T cells after yellow fever vaccination. V shed 4 bases and J 8 bases; nucleotides not matched to a gene: 10. Germline V CDR1 and CDR2: MNHNS, SASEGT. The CDR3 length is 17 residues. In TCRdb, the 5' RACE reads were re-called with MiXCR into one record per CDR3 protein. The table has hundreds of thousands of distinct CDR3 sequences, about 13% seen once; the top ten hold around an eighth. Study-wide results and caveats: Researchers cautioned that FACS-sorted repertoires could harbor abundant clonotypes contaminating from the bulk population.

This specimen consisted of PBMCs, obtained on the day of the yellow fever booster vaccination. The TCR originated in a man aged 25-40 years who received the YFV17D yellow fever vaccine. The gene calls are TRBV6-1 and TRBJ2-3; TRBD2 aligns across 15 bases. The CDR3 sequence: CASSGTGLAGGWGTQYF. DNA for the CDR3: TGTGCCAGCAGTGGGACGGGACTAGCGGGAGGTTGGGGTACGCAGTATTTT.